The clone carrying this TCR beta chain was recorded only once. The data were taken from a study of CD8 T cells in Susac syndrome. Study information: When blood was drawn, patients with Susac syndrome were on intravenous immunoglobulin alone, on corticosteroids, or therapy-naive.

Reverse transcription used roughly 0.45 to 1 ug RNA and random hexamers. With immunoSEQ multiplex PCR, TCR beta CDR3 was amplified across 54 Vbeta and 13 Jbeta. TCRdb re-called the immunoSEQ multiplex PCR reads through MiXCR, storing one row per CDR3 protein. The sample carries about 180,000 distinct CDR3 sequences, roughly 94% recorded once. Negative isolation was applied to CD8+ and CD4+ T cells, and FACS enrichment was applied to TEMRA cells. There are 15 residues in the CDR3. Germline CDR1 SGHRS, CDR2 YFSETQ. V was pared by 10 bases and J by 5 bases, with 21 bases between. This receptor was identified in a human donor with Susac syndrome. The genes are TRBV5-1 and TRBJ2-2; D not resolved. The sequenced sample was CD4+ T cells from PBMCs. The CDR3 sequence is CASHHPGRATGELFF. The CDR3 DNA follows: TGCGCCTCCCACCATCCCGGACGGGCTACCGGGGAGCTGTTTTTT.